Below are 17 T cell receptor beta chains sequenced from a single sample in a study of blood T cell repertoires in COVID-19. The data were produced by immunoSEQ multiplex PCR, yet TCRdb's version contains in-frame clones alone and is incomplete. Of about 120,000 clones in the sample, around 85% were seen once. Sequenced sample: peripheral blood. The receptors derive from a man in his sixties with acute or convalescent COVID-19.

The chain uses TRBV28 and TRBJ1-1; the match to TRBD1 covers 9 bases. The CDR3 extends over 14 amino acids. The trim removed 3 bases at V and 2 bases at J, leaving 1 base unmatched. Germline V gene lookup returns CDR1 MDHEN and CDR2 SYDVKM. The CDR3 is CASSLGQGNTEAFF. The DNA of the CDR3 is TGTGCCAGCAGTTTGGGACAGGGAAACACTGAAGCTTTCTTT.

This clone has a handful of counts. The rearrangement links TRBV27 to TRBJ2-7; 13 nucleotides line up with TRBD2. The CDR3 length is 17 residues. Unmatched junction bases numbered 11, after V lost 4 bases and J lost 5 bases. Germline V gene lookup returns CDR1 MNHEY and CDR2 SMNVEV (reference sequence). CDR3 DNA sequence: TGTGCCAGCAGTTCTTACCGGACTAGCGGGAGCCGACACGAGCAGTACTTC. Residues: CASSSYRTSGSRHEQYF.

The CDR3 loop reads CASSLMVRDYNEQFF. CDR3 nucleotide sequence: TGTGCCAGCAGCTTAATGGTACGGGATTACAATGAGCAGTTCTTC. The chain recombines TRBV7-3 with TRBJ2-1, with a weak D call TRBD2 (5 bases). This CDR3 has 15 amino acids. Germline V gene data show CDR1 as SGHTA and CDR2 as FQGTGA. The V gene lost 1 base and the J gene lost 4 bases, with 11 bases spanning the gap. The entire variable domain, with the rest obtained from reference TRBV7-3 and TRBJ2-1, is as follows: GAGVSQTPSNKVTEKGKYVELRCDPISGHTALYWYRQSLGQGPEFLIYFQGTGAADDSGLPNDRFFAVRPEGSVSTLKIQRTERGDSAVYLCASSLMVRDYNEQFFGPGTRLTVL.

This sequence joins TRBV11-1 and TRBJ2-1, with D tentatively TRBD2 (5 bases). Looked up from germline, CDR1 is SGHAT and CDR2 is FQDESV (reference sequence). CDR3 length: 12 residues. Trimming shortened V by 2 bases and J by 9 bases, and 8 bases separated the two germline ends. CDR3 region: CASSLNTSEQFF. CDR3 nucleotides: TGTGCCAGCAGCTTAAACACTAGTGAGCAGTTCTTC. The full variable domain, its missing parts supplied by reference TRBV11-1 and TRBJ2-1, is EAEVAQSPRYKITEKSQAVAFWCDPISGHATLYWYRQILGQGPELLVQFQDESVVDDSQLPKDRFSAERLKGVDSTLKIQPAELGDSAMYLCASSLNTSEQFFGPGTRLTVL.

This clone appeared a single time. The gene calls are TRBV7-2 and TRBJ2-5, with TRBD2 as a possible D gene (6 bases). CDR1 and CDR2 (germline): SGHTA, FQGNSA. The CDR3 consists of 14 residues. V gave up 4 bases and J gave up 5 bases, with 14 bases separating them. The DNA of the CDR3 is TGTGCCAGCAGCTCCTGGGCGGGGTTGGAGACCCAGTACTTC. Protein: CASSSWAGLETQYF.

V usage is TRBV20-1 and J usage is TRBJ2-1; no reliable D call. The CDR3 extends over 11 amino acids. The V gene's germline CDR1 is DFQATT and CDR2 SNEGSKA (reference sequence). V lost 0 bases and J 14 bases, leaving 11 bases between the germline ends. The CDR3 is CSARDDRVEFF. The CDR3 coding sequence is TGCAGTGCTAGAGATGACCGGGTCGAGTTCTTC.

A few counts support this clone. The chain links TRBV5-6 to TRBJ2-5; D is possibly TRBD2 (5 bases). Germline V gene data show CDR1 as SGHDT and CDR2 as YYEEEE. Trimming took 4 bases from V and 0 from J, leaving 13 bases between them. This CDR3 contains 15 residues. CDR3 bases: TGTGCCAGCAGCGCTAGCACAACGTACCAAGAGACCCAGTACTTC. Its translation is CASSASTTYQETQYF.

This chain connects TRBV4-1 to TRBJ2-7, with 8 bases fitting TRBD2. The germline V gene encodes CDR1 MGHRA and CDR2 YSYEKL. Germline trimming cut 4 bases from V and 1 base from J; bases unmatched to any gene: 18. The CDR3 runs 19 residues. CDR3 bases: TGCGCCAGCAGCCCCATACTCGGGGGTAGCGGGGTTGTTTCCTACGAGCAGTACTTC. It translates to CASSPILGGSGVVSYEQYF.

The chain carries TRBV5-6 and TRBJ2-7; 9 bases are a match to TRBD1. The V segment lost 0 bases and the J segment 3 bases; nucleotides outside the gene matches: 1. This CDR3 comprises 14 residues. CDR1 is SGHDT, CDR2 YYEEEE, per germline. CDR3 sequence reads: CASSLVTGGYEQYF. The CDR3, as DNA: TGTGCCAGCAGCTTGGTGACAGGGGGCTACGAGCAGTACTTC.

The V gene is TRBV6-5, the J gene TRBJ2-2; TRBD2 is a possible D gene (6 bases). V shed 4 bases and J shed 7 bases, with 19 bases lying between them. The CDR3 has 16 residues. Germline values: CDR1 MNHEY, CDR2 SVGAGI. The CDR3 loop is CASSSSGTPFDGELFF. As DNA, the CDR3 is TGTGCCAGCAGTTCTTCCGGGACTCCCTTTGACGGGGAGCTGTTTTTT.

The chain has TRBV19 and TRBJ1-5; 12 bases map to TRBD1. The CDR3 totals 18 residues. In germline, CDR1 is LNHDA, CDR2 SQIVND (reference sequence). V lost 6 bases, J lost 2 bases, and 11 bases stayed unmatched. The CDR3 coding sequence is TGTGCCAGTAGAGGGACAGGGGGCAGTGTTGGGGGCAATCAGCCCCAGCATTTT. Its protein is CASRGTGGSVGGNQPQHF. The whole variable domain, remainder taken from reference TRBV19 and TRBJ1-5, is DGGITQSPKYLFRKEGQNVTLSCEQNLNHDAMYWYRQDPGQGLRLIYYSQIVNDFQKGDIAEGYSVSREKKESFPLTVTSAQKNPTAFYLCASRGTGGSVGGNQPQHFGDGTRLSIL.

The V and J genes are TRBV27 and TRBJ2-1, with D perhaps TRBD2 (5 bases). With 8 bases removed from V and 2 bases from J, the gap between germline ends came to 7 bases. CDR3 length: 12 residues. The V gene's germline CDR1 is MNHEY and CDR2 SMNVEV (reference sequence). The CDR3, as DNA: TGTGCCAGCCGAGGGACCTACAATGAGCAGTTCTTC. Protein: CASRGTYNEQFF.

The CDR3: CSVGRDRAEQFF. In nucleotides, the CDR3 is TGCAGCGTTGGCCGAGACAGGGCCGAGCAGTTCTTC. V and J are TRBV29-1 and TRBJ2-1; 7 nucleotides agree with TRBD1. The CDR3 is 12 amino acids. Germline CDR1 reads SQVTM; CDR2 reads ANQGSEA. J gave up 10 bases and V 4 bases, and 7 bases lay outside the gene matches.

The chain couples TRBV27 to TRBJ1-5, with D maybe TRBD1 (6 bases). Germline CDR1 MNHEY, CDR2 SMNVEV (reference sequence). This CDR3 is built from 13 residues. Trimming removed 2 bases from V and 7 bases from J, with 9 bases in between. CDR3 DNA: TGTGCCAGCAGTTTAAACAGGGACCAGCCCCAGCATTTT. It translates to CASSLNRDQPQHF.

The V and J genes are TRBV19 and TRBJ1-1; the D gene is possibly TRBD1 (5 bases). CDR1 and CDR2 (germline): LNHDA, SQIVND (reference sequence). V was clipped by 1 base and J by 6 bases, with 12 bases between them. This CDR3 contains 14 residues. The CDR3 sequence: CASSIVGGGAEAFF. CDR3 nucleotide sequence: TGTGCCAGTAGTATAGTTGGCGGGGGGGCTGAAGCTTTCTTT.

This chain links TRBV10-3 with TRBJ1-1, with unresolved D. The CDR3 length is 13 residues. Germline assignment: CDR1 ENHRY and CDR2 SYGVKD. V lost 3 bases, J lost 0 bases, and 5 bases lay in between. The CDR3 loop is CAISDRMNTEAFF. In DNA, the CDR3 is TGTGCCATCAGTGACAGGATGAACACTGAAGCTTTCTTT.

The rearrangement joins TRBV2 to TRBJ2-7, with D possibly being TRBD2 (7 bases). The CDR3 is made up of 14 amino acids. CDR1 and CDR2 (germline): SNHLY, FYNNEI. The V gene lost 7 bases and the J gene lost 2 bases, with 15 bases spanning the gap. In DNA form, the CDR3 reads TGTGCCAGCACCCCACAGGGACTACCCTACGAGCAGTACTTC. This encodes CASTPQGLPYEQYF.